The 31 T cell receptor beta chains below come from one sample, sequenced in a study of cytomegalovirus exposure and HLA in healthy donors. TCRdb's table, derived via immunoSEQ multiplex PCR, lists solely in-frame clones and lacks some. In the table there are about 53,000 clones, about 90% of which are singletons. Specimen: PBMCs. The origin of the receptors is a man younger than 30 in good health and CMV-seronegative.

The V call is TRBV10-3, the J call TRBJ2-7; 7 bases fit TRBD2. V shed 6 bases and J 0 bases; nucleotides not matched to a gene: 11. The CDR3 covers 16 residues. Germline V gene data show CDR1 as ENHRY and CDR2 as SYGVKD. CDR3 loop: CAISLLSGQSSYEQYF. The CDR3 bases are TGTGCCATCAGCTTACTTAGCGGGCAGAGCTCCTACGAGCAGTACTTC.

The genes are TRBV19 and TRBJ2-1; maybe TRBD2 (5 bases). Germline CDR1 reads LNHDA; CDR2 reads SQIVND (reference sequence). V lost 6 bases and J lost 5, with 14 bases in between. The CDR3 totals 14 residues. CDR3 sequence reads: CASRRRGGDNEQFF. CDR3 nucleotides: TGTGCCAGTAGACGCCGCGGAGGAGACAATGAGCAGTTCTTC. Using reference TRBV19 and TRBJ2-1 for the parts outside the CDR3, the full variable domain is DGGITQSPKYLFRKEGQNVTLSCEQNLNHDAMYWYRQDPGQGLRLIYYSQIVNDFQKGDIAEGYSVSREKKESFPLTVTSAQKNPTAFYLCASRRRGGDNEQFFGPGTRLTVL.

The gene calls are TRBV27 and TRBJ2-3, with TRBD1 identical over 8 bases. Germline assignment: CDR1 MNHEY and CDR2 SMNVEV (reference sequence). J was trimmed by 5 bases and V by 8 bases; bases with no gene match: 9. CDR3 size: 14 residues. CDR3 in DNA: TGTGCCAGCCCCCCCCAGACAGGGGTAGATACGCAGTATTTT. This codes for CASPPQTGVDTQYF.

In its sample, this clone was seen once. The chain links TRBV5-4 to TRBJ2-3; 8 nucleotides align to TRBD2. CDR1 and CDR2 from the germline V gene are SGHNT and YYREEE (reference sequence). J lost 2 bases, V lost 0 bases, and 8 bases had no gene match. CDR3 length equals 17 residues. CDR3 loop: CASSLARASGYTDTQYF. The CDR3 nucleotides are TGTGCCAGCAGCTTGGCCCGGGCTAGCGGGTACACAGATACGCAGTATTTT.

A single count supports this clone. The chain recombines TRBV9 with TRBJ2-3; TRBD2 might be the D (6 bases). Per the germline V gene, CDR1 is SGDLS and CDR2 is YYNGEE. V lost 0 bases to trimming and J lost 0 bases, with 8 bases between them. The CDR3 has 15 amino acids. CDR3 DNA sequence: TGTGCCAGCAGCGTAGAGGGGACTAGCACAGATACGCAGTATTTT. Its translation: CASSVEGTSTDTQYF.

This clone is a singleton in its sample. CDR3 bases: TGTGCCAGCCGGGGACAGGGGAACAATCAGCCCCAGCATTTT. Its protein is CASRGQGNNQPQHF. The chain links TRBV28 to TRBJ1-5; 10 bases line up with TRBD1. Per germline, CDR1 MDHEN and CDR2 SYDVKM. V trimming: 8 bases; J trimming: 3 bases; junction bases outside the gene matches: 4. The CDR3 extends over 14 amino acids.

The rearrangement joins TRBV18 to TRBJ2-1; TRBD2 might be the D (6 bases). The CDR3 has 14 amino acids. V was pared by 10 bases and J by 4 bases, with 17 bases between. Germline-derived CDR1 and CDR2 are KGHSH and LQKENI. The CDR3 loop is CATTPGRVYNEQFF. DNA for the CDR3: TGTGCCACGACACCCGGGAGAGTGTACAATGAGCAGTTCTTC.

J is TRBJ2-7 and V is TRBV11-2, with 15 bases that match TRBD2. CDR3 length equals 19 residues. The V gene's germline CDR1 is SGHAT and CDR2 FQNNGV. The V and J ends lost 6 bases and 3 bases, in that order; junction bases with no gene match: 15. The CDR3 sequence is CASSSRLGLAGGAVYEQYF. CDR3 coding DNA: TGTGCCAGCAGTTCAAGGTTGGGACTAGCGGGAGGAGCGGTCTACGAGCAGTACTTC. Full variable domain (remainder filled in from reference TRBV11-2 and TRBJ2-7): EAGVAQSPRYKIIEKRQSVAFWCNPISGHATLYWYQQILGQGPKLLIQFQNNGVVDDSQLPKDRFSAERLKGVDSTLKIQPAKLEDSAVYLCASSSRLGLAGGAVYEQYFGPGTRLTVT.

The sample holds one count of this clone. This rearrangement joins TRBV2 to TRBJ2-3; TRBD2 agrees at 7 bases. CDR3 length equals 16 residues. Germline-derived CDR1 and CDR2 are SNHLY and FYNNEI. V lost 8 bases, J lost 4 bases, and 15 bases stayed unmatched. Here the CDR3 reads CASAIPGLGSSDTQYF. The DNA for the CDR3 is TGTGCCAGCGCCATACCAGGACTAGGAAGTTCAGATACGCAGTATTTT.

This CDR3 is CASSLRVREQETQYF. The CDR3 nucleotides are TGTGCCAGCAGCTTAAGGGTCCGGGAGCAAGAGACCCAGTACTTC. The chain is built from TRBV7-6 and TRBJ2-5, with D perhaps TRBD2 (6 bases). Germline lookup yields CDR1 SGHVS and CDR2 FNYEAQ. V lost 2 bases to trimming and J lost 2 bases, with 12 bases between them. The CDR3 covers 15 residues. Based on the CDR3 plus reference TRBV7-6 and TRBJ2-5, the full variable domain is GAGVSQSPRYKVTKRGQDVALRCDPISGHVSLYWYRQALGQGPEFLTYFNYEAQQDKSGLPNDRFSAERPEGSISTLTIQRTEQRDSAMYRCASSLRVREQETQYFGPGTRLLVL.

V is TRBV5-1 and J is TRBJ2-2; D might be TRBD1 (5 bases). The CDR3 covers 16 residues. V was trimmed by 2 bases and J by 1 base, leaving 12 bases between them. CDR1 is SGHRS, CDR2 YFSETQ, per germline. CDR3 sequence (DNA): TGCGCCAGCAGCTTTCGACAGCCGTTGAACACCGGGGAGCTGTTTTTT. Residues: CASSFRQPLNTGELFF.

The rearrangement uses TRBV27 and TRBJ2-7, with D hard to call. The germline CDR1 and CDR2 sequences are MNHEY and SMNVEV (reference sequence). The CDR3 loop spans 16 amino acids. The germline V and J ends were trimmed by 3 bases and 6 bases, with 21 bases remaining between them. In DNA form, the CDR3 reads TGTGCCAGCAGTTTCGACCCCCCGGCCACAGCCCCCGAGCAGTACTTC. Protein product: CASSFDPPATAPEQYF.

The gene calls are TRBV30 and TRBJ2-7; D might be TRBD1 (6 bases). Germline CDR1 and CDR2: GTSNPN and SVGIG (reference sequence). V lost 4 bases and J lost 2, with 9 bases in between. This CDR3 contains 12 residues. The CDR3 sequence is CAWKGETYEQYF. The DNA for the CDR3 is TGTGCCTGGAAGGGGGAGACCTACGAGCAGTACTTC.

There are a few counts of this clone. This chain links TRBV4-1 with TRBJ2-1, with D unclear. V was shortened by 3 bases and J by 5 bases, with 14 bases between the two germline ends. The CDR3 covers 15 residues. CDR1 and CDR2 (germline): MGHRA, YSYEKL. CDR3 in DNA: TGCGCCAGCAGCCATGGGTCGGAGCGCCACAATGAGCAGTTCTTC. Its translation is CASSHGSERHNEQFF.

Here the CDR3 reads CASSVGQSHWGYTF. The CDR3 DNA reads TGTGCCAGTAGTGTCGGACAGTCCCACTGGGGCTACACCTTC. The chain has TRBV19 and TRBJ1-2; a weak D match, TRBD1 (6 bases). V was trimmed by 5 bases and J by 8 bases, leaving 18 bases between them. The CDR3 is made up of 14 amino acids. Per the germline V gene, CDR1 is LNHDA and CDR2 is SQIVND (reference sequence).

This clone has only one observation. The gene calls are TRBV28 and TRBJ2-7, with 7 nucleotides matching TRBD1. With V trimmed by 5 bases and J by 3 bases, 1 base remained unmatched. Germline values: CDR1 MDHEN, CDR2 SYDVKM. The CDR3 extends over 12 amino acids. The chain's CDR3 is CASSDRVYEQYF. For the CDR3, the DNA is TGTGCCAGCAGTGACAGGGTCTACGAGCAGTACTTC.

This chain connects TRBV19 to TRBJ2-1; D unclear. CDR1 is LNHDA, CDR2 SQIVND, per germline (reference sequence). Trimming left V 7 bases short and J 6 bases short, with 7 bases between. This CDR3 is built from 11 residues. CDR3 loop: CASTLGNEQFF. The CDR3 DNA follows: TGTGCCAGTACGCTAGGCAATGAGCAGTTCTTC. The entire variable domain, with the rest obtained from reference TRBV19 and TRBJ2-1, is as follows: DGGITQSPKYLFRKEGQNVTLSCEQNLNHDAMYWYRQDPGQGLRLIYYSQIVNDFQKGDIAEGYSVSREKKESFPLTVTSAQKNPTAFYLCASTLGNEQFFGPGTRLTVL.

The V and J genes are TRBV9 and TRBJ2-7; D possibly corresponds to TRBD2 (6 bases). Germline V gene lookup returns CDR1 SGDLS and CDR2 YYNGEE. The CDR3 consists of 14 residues. The V end was cut by 0 bases, the J end by 5 bases, with 12 bases between. CDR3 DNA sequence: TGTGCCAGCAGCGTAGGGAGGGCGGGTCACGAGCAGTACTTC. Translated, it gives CASSVGRAGHEQYF.

The chain carries TRBV15 and TRBJ2-2, with 7 bases lining up with TRBD1. The CDR3 is made up of 14 amino acids. Germline CDR1 and CDR2: LNHNV and YYDKDF (reference sequence). After removal of 6 bases from V and 6 bases from J, the junction contained 7 bases not matched to a gene. The DNA for the CDR3 is TGTGCCACCAGGACAGGGAAGGACTCCGGGGAGCTGTTTTTT. Amino acids: CATRTGKDSGELFF.

The gene calls are TRBV27 and TRBJ2-1; 10 nucleotides line up with TRBD2. The CDR3 is 15 residues long. The V gene end was trimmed by 5 bases and the J gene end by 4 bases; junction bases not matched to a gene: 5. The germline V gene has CDR1 MNHEY and CDR2 SMNVEV (reference sequence). The CDR3 nucleotides read TGTGCCAGCAGTCCCACTAGCGGGAAGTACAATGAGCAGTTCTTC. It translates to CASSPTSGKYNEQFF.

The rearrangement uses TRBV2 and TRBJ1-5; 7 bases are a match to TRBD1. V gave up 4 bases and J gave up 2 bases; unmatched junction bases: 2. The CDR3 covers 14 residues. Per the germline V gene, CDR1 is SNHLY and CDR2 is FYNNEI. The CDR3 bases are TGTGCCAGCAGTGGAACAGGGGGCAATCAGCCCCAGCATTTT. Its translation is CASSGTGGNQPQHF.

The chain uses TRBV12-5 and TRBJ2-1, with D possibly TRBD1 on 5 matching bases. Germline loops: CDR1 LGHNT, CDR2 FRNRAP. Trimming removed 5 bases at V and 3 bases at J, with 11 bases between. This CDR3 spans 14 amino acids. The CDR3 bases are TGTGCTAGTGGTCTGACAGTTGGCTACAATGAGCAGTTCTTC. Protein product: CASGLTVGYNEQFF.

The rearrangement joins TRBV6-6 to TRBJ1-2; 9 bases fit TRBD1. The CDR3 sequence is 14 residues long. The germline gives CDR1 MNHNY, CDR2 SVGAGI (reference sequence). The V segment lost 6 bases and the J segment 4 bases; nucleotides outside the gene matches: 6. CDR3 sequence (DNA): TGTGCCAGCAGCCCCGGGACAGGGACCTATGGCTACACCTTC. Protein product: CASSPGTGTYGYTF.

In its sample, this clone was seen a few times. The V gene is TRBV19, the J gene TRBJ1-2, with 7 nucleotides matching TRBD1. Germline CDR1 reads LNHDA; CDR2 reads SQIVND (reference sequence). With 9 bases clipped from V and 2 bases from J, the junction kept 3 bases outside the gene matches. The CDR3 has 12 residues. CDR3 loop: CASKTGNYGYTF. Here the CDR3 DNA reads TGTGCCAGCAAGACAGGGAACTATGGCTACACCTTC.

This chain links TRBV29-1 with TRBJ2-1; 12 positions agree with TRBD2. V was pared by 0 bases and J by 9 bases, with 12 bases of the junction left unmatched. Germline-derived CDR1 and CDR2 are SQVTM and ANQGSEA. CDR3 size: 17 residues. The CDR3 bases are TGCAGCGTTGAAGATACCCCTAGCGGGAGGGCCTTATTTGAGCAGTTCTTC. The encoded protein is CSVEDTPSGRALFEQFF.

The DNA for the CDR3 is TGTGCCAGCAGCCGAGAGCGGGAGGGCGGTCTAAATACGCAGTATTTT. It is translated as CASSREREGGLNTQYF. J is TRBJ2-3 and V is TRBV4-2, with 10 positions matching TRBD2. Looked up from germline, CDR1 is LGHNA and CDR2 is YNFKEQ. The V gene end was trimmed by 4 bases and the J gene end by 7 bases; junction bases not matched to a gene: 11. CDR3 length: 16 residues.

The V call is TRBV10-3, the J call TRBJ2-7; 10 bases map to TRBD1. This CDR3 contains 15 residues. Germline V gene sequence: CDR1 ENHRY, CDR2 SYGVKD. V shed 4 bases, J shed 3 bases, and the junction held 6 bases outside the gene matches. CDR3 sequence (DNA): TGTGCCATCAGTGGTCCCGGGACAGGGGACTACGAGCAGTACTTC. It yields the protein CAISGPGTGDYEQYF.

This chain uses TRBV5-1 with TRBJ2-5, with 9 bases aligning to TRBD2. CDR3 length: 16 residues. V was pared by 0 bases and J by 1 base, with 4 bases of the junction left unmatched. CDR1 SGHRS and CDR2 YFSETQ come from the germline V gene. The CDR3 protein is CASSLVSGSAQETQYF. The CDR3 DNA reads TGCGCCAGCAGCTTGGTTAGCGGGAGCGCCCAAGAGACCCAGTACTTC.

The rearrangement joins TRBV7-9 to TRBJ2-3; perhaps TRBD2 as D (6 bases). The CDR3 has 16 residues. V lost 3 bases, J lost 5 bases, and 18 bases lay in between. Per the germline V gene, CDR1 is SEHNR and CDR2 is FQNEAQ (reference sequence). In DNA form, the CDR3 reads TGTGCCAGCAGCTTCGGCGGGATGGGGCTTGGAGATACGCAGTATTTT. Translated, it gives CASSFGGMGLGDTQYF.

The CDR3 region has the DNA TGTGCCAGCAGTACGCCCGGACAGGGAGCCGGGGAGCTGTTTTTT. Translating gives CASSTPGQGAGELFF. The chain joins TRBV2 to TRBJ2-2, with 8 bases fitting TRBD1. The germline CDR1 and CDR2 sequences are SNHLY and FYNNEI. Germline trimming cut 5 bases from V and 6 bases from J; bases unmatched to any gene: 8. The CDR3 spans 15 residues.

V gene TRBV9 combines with J gene TRBJ2-1; 9 bases map to TRBD2. J lost 10 bases, V lost 2 bases, and 4 bases had no gene match. The CDR3 is 13 residues long. Germline V gene lookup returns CDR1 SGDLS and CDR2 YYNGEE. The CDR3: CASSVGTSLEQFF. CDR3 coding DNA: TGTGCCAGCAGCGTGGGGACTAGCCTCGAGCAGTTCTTC.